What follows describes a single T cell receptor (beta chain). The data stem from a study of blood T cell repertoires in COVID-19. Study-level information: T cells, B-cell-depleted T cells, or PBMCs provided the cDNA or gDNA that served as material.

Original analysis: Counts of nucleated cells, estimated from reference gene primer amplification, were obtained. Libraries were prepared by immunoSEQ multiplex PCR; TCRdb keeps only in-frame clonotypes and omits some of them. V, J and clone size are taken as reported in that table, and D and trimming were inferred from the DNA itself. The sample has approximately 230,000 clones; around 90% are singletons. CDR1 and CDR2 from the germline V gene are KGHSH and LQKENI. The CDR3 contains 16 residues. J gave up 2 bases and V 4 bases, and 6 bases lay outside the gene matches. This receptor was taken from a man older than 75 with acute or convalescent COVID-19. The chain employs TRBV18 and TRBJ1-5; 9 bases agree with TRBD1. The specimen sequenced was peripheral blood. The CDR3 region is CASSLRQGEGNQPQHF. The CDR3 bases are TGTGCCAGCTCACTCCGACAGGGGGAAGGCAATCAGCCCCAGCATTTT.